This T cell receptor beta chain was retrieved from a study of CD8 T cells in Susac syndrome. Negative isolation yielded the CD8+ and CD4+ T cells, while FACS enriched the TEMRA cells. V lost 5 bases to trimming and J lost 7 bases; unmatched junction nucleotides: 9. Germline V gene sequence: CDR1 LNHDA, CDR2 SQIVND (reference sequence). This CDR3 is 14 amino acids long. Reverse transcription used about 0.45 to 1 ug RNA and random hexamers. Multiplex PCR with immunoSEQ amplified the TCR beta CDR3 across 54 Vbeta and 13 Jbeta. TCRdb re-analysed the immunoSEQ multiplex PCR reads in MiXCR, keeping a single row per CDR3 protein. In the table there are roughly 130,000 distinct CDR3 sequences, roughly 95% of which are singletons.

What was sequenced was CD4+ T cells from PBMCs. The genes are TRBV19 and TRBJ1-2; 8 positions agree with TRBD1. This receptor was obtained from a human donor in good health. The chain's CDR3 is CASSATGDGGGYTF. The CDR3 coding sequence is TGTGCCAGTAGTGCGACAGGGGATGGCGGTGGCTACACCTTC.